Presented here are 10 T cell receptor beta chains from one specimen sequenced in a study of cytomegalovirus exposure and HLA in healthy donors (dated by TCRdb to about 2017). The receptor library was made with the immunoSEQ multiplex PCR assay. The multiplex PCR relied on a mix of 60 forward primers for TCR Vbeta segments and 13 reverse primers for TCR Jbeta segments. As stored in TCRdb, this immuneACCESS dataset retains in-frame rearrangements with V and J assigned. A fraction of the clones does not appear; measured against another copy, unresolved V genes explain less than half of the discrepancy, and the remainder lacks a known reason. Across this sample there are about 190,000 clones, with roughly 86% seen only once. Clones ranked in the top ten supply about 1.7% of the sample. Sequenced sample: PBMCs. The receptors derive from a woman younger than 35 in good health and CMV-seronegative.

The chain couples TRBV6-1 to TRBJ1-5, with 7 bases matching TRBD1. V trimming: 7 bases; J trimming: 3 bases; junction bases outside the gene matches: 6. Germline assignment: CDR1 MNHNS and CDR2 SASEGT. This CDR3 is built from 14 residues. The CDR3 reads CASTGGRLNQPQHF. The CDR3 region has the DNA TGTGCCAGCACAGGGGGTCGCCTCAATCAGCCCCAGCATTTT.

The CDR3 DNA sequence: TGTGCCAGCAGGTACGGAGCGACAGGGGGAGATACGCAGTATTTT. This translates into CASRYGATGGDTQYF. This chain joins TRBV6-6 and TRBJ2-3; 9 nucleotides agree with TRBD1. The germline V gene has CDR1 MNHNY and CDR2 SVGAGI (reference sequence). With V trimmed by 6 bases and J by 5 bases, 9 bases remained unmatched. The CDR3 has 15 amino acids.

The chain carries TRBV6-6 and TRBJ2-7; D perhaps matches TRBD1 (5 bases). V lost 2 bases and J lost 9, with 20 bases in between. Germline-derived CDR1 and CDR2 are MNHNY and SVGAGI (reference sequence). CDR3 length equals 15 residues. The CDR3 region has the DNA TGTGCCAGCAGTTACGGAGTCGGTTCCAAACAGGCGCAGTACTTC. Amino acids: CASSYGVGSKQAQYF.

The V gene is TRBV7-9, the J gene TRBJ2-3; 14 bases align to TRBD2. CDR1 is SEHNR, CDR2 FQNEAQ, per germline (reference sequence). The CDR3 contains 16 residues. After removal of 5 bases from V and 4 bases from J, the junction contained 5 bases not matched to a gene. This CDR3 is CASSPSGLAGADTQYF. CDR3 DNA: TGTGCCAGCAGCCCGTCGGGACTAGCGGGGGCAGATACGCAGTATTTT.

The chain joins TRBV19 to TRBJ2-7, with TRBD1 matching over 7 bases. The CDR3 is made up of 16 amino acids. Germline V gives CDR1 LNHDA, CDR2 SQIVND (reference sequence). Unmatched junction bases numbered 5, after V lost 0 bases and J lost 0 bases. CDR3 in amino acids: CASSIEGTAPSYEQYF. The CDR3 bases are TGTGCCAGTAGTATAGAGGGGACAGCACCCTCCTACGAGCAGTACTTC.

Comment on this clone: The same CDR3 can be traced to other DNA sequences in this sample. The chain has TRBV6-5 and TRBJ2-7; 10 nucleotides align to TRBD1. V lost 0 bases and J lost 3; bases outside the gene matches: 2. Germline V lookup: CDR1 MNHEY, CDR2 SVGAGI. This CDR3 comprises 15 residues. This CDR3 is CASSYSGTGVYEQYF. CDR3 sequence (DNA): TGTGCCAGCAGTTACTCGGGGACAGGGGTCTACGAGCAGTACTTC.

The chain recombines TRBV9 with TRBJ1-1; possibly TRBD1 for D (5 bases). The CDR3 is 12 residues long. V was clipped by 4 bases and J by 8 bases, with 12 bases between them. Germline loops: CDR1 SGDLS, CDR2 YYNGEE. CDR3 protein: CASSPGGGEAFF. The CDR3 coding sequence is TGTGCCAGCAGCCCCGGGGGGGGAGAAGCTTTCTTT.

This rearrangement joins TRBV7-9 to TRBJ1-2; no clear D gene. This CDR3 is built from 12 residues. The germline V and J ends were trimmed by 5 bases and 8 bases, with 12 bases remaining between them. Germline V gene lookup returns CDR1 SEHNR and CDR2 FQNEAQ (reference sequence). CDR3 sequence (DNA): TGTGCCAGCAGCGGCCGGGTCCTGGGCTACACCTTC. Translating it yields CASSGRVLGYTF. Full variable domain (remainder filled in from reference TRBV7-9 and TRBJ1-2): DTGVSQNPRHKITKRGQNVTFRCDPISEHNRLYWYRQTLGQGPEFLTYFQNEAQLEKSRLLSDRFSAERPKGSFSTLEIQRTEQGDSAMYLCASSGRVLGYTFGSGTRLTVV.

The chain recombines TRBV6-1 with TRBJ2-7; D remains unclear. This CDR3 has 13 amino acids. V dropped 7 bases and J dropped 1 base, with 11 bases sitting between them. Germline CDR1 is MNHNS and CDR2 is SASEGT. As DNA, the CDR3 is TGTGCCAGCACCCTGGAGTATTCCTACGAGCAGTACTTC. This translates into CASTLEYSYEQYF.

The chain recombines TRBV30 with TRBJ2-1; D possibly corresponds to TRBD2 (6 bases). The CDR3 loop spans 14 amino acids. Germline V CDR1 and CDR2: GTSNPN, SVGIG (reference sequence). V gave up 2 bases and J gave up 1 base, with 9 bases separating them. CDR3 in DNA: TGTGCCTGGAGTTTGGGGACTTCCTACAATGAGCAGTTCTTC. It translates to CAWSLGTSYNEQFF.